The 7 T cell receptor beta chains reported below all come from one sample, sequenced in a study of OX40 agonist ivuxolimab in advanced cancers. Repertoires were generated with immunoSEQ multiplex PCR, while TCRdb's copy carries only in-frame clones and drops some. The data hold some 81,000 clones, with 86% observed a single time. This sample comprised CD4+ or CD8+ T cells sorted from blood, obtained in a trial of the OX40 agonist ivuxolimab. The receptor source for this set is an adult with an advanced solid tumor such as melanoma, head and neck, liver or kidney cancer.

The chain's CDR3 is CVRSGAQGHTGELFF. The CDR3, as DNA: TGTGTCAGAAGCGGCGCACAGGGGCACACCGGGGAGCTGTTTTTT. V and J are TRBV7-5 and TRBJ2-2; the table assigns TRBD1, which was not confirmed against the DNA. TRBV7-5 is marked as a pseudogene. The CDR3 is 15 amino acids.

Written as DNA, the CDR3 is TGTGCCAGCAGCGTGCCAGGACGACTGGGCGAAGAGCAGTACTTC. Protein product: CASSVPGRLGEEQYF. The rearrangement uses TRBV28 and TRBJ2-7; D call uncertain. V lost 6 bases to trimming and J lost 7 bases, with 22 bases between them. This CDR3 comprises 15 residues. Per germline, CDR1 MDHEN and CDR2 SYDVKM.

This clone appeared many times. This chain connects TRBV6-5 to TRBJ2-7, with D possibly being TRBD1 (5 bases). V dropped 0 bases and J dropped 4 bases, with 10 bases sitting between them. This CDR3 has 14 amino acids. The germline V gene has CDR1 MNHEY and CDR2 SVGAGI. The CDR3 loop is CASSYSQGRYEQYF. In DNA, the CDR3 is TGTGCCAGCAGTTACTCTCAGGGAAGGTACGAGCAGTACTTC.

J is TRBJ1-5 and V is TRBV7-8; TRBD1 might be the D (5 bases). V was shortened by 5 bases and J by 3 bases, with 17 bases between the two germline ends. CDR1 and CDR2 from the germline V gene are SGHVS and FQNEAQ. The CDR3 runs to 16 residues. As DNA, the CDR3 is TGTGCCAGCAGCCCGGGTTTCGGGGGAGTCAATCAGCCCCAGCATTTT. Translating gives CASSPGFGGVNQPQHF.

V is TRBV7-9 and J is TRBJ1-4; 8 bases fit TRBD1. CDR3 length: 16 amino acids. V shed 3 bases, J shed 8 bases, and the junction held 11 bases outside the gene matches. Germline CDR1 reads SEHNR; CDR2 reads FQNEAQ (reference sequence). CDR3 DNA sequence: TGTGCCAGCAGCTTTTCCGGACAGGGCGGAGGGGAAAAACTGTTTTTT. Translation gives CASSFSGQGGGEKLFF.

The chain uses TRBV28 and TRBJ1-2; D is perhaps TRBD1 (6 bases). The germline V gene has CDR1 MDHEN and CDR2 SYDVKM. This CDR3 is built from 14 residues. V dropped 10 bases and J dropped 3 bases, with 18 bases sitting between them. CDR3 nucleotides: TGTGCCACCGTGAACAGGGCGAGGGACTATGGCTACACCTTC. Its protein product is CATVNRARDYGYTF.

V usage is TRBV7-2 and J usage is TRBJ1-1; 10 bases align to TRBD1. The CDR3 runs to 15 residues. Trimming cost V 4 bases and J 5 bases; bases outside gene matches: 7. The germline CDR1 and CDR2 sequences are SGHTA and FQGNSA. This CDR3 reads CASSSSGTGVTEAFF. The CDR3 nucleotides read TGTGCCAGCAGCTCCTCCGGGACAGGGGTAACTGAAGCTTTCTTT.